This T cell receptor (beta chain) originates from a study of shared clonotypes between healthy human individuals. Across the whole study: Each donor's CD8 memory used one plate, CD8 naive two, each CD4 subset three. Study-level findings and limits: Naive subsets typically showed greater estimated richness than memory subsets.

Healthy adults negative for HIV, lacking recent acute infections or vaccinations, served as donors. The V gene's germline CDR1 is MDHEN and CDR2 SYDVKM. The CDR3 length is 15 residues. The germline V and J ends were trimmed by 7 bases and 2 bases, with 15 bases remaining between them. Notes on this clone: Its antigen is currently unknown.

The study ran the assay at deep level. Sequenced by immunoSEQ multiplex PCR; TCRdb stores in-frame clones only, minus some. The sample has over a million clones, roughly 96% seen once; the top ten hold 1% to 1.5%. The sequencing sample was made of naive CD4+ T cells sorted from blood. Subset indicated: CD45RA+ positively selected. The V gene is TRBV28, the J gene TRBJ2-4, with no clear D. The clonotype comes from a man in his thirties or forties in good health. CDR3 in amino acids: CASTAELLSKNIQYF. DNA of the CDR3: TGTGCCAGCACGGCAGAGCTACTCTCCAAAAACATTCAGTACTTC.